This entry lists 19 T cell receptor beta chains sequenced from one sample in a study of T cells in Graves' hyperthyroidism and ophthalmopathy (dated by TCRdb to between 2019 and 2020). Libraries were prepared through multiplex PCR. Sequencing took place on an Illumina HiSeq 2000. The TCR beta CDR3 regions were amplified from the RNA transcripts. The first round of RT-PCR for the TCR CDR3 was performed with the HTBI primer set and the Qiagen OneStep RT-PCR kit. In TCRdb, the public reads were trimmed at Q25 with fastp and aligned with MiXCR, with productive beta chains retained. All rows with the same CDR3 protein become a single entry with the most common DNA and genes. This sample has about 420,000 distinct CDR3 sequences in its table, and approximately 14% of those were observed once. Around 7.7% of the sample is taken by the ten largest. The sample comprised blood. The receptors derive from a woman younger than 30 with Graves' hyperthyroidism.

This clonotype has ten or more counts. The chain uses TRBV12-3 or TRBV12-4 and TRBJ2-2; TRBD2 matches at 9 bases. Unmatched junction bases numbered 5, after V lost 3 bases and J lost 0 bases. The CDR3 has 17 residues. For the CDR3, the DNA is TGTGCCAGCAGTTTCTGGCGGGAGGGACCGAACACCGGGGAGCTGTTTTTT. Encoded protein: CASSFWREGPNTGELFF.

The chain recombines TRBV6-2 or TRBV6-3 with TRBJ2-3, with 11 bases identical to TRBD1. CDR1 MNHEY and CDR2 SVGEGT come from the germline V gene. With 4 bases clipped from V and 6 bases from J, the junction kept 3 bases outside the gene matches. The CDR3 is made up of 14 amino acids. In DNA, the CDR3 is TGTGCCAGCAGTTGGGGGGACAGGGGGGATACGCAGTATTTT. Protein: CASSWGDRGDTQYF.

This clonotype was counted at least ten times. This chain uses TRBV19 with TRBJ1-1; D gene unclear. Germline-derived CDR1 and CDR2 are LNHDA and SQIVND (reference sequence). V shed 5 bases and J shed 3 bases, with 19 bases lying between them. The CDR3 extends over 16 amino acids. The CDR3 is CASSHIGVSADTEAFF. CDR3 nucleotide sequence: TGTGCCAGTAGTCATATCGGGGTTTCCGCGGACACTGAAGCTTTCTTT.

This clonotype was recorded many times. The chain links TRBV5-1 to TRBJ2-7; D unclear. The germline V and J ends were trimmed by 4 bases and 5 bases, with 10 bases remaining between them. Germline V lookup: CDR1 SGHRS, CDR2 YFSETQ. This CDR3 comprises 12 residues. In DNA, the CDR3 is TGCGCCAGCAGCCCTGCCTTCGACGAGCAGTACTTC. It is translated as CASSPAFDEQYF.

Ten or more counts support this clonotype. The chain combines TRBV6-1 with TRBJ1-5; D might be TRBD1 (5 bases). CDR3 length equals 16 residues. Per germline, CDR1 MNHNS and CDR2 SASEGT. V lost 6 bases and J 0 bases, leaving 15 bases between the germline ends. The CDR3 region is CASSAGGPYSNQPQHF. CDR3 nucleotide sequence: TGTGCCAGCAGCGCCGGGGGACCTTATAGCAATCAGCCCCAGCATTTT.

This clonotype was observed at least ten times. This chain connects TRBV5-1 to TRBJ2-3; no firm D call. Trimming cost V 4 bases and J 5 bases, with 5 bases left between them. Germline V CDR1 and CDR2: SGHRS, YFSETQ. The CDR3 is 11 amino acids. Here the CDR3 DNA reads TGCGCCAGCAGCCAGAAAGATACGCAGTATTTT. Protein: CASSQKDTQYF.

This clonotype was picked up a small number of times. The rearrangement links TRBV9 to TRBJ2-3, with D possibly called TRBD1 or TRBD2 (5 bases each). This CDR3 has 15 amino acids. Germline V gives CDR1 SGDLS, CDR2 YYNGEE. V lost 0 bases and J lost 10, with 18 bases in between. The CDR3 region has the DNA TGTGCCAGCAGCGTAGGTCGGCTAGCAGAGGGACCGCAGTATTTT. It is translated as CASSVGRLAEGPQYF. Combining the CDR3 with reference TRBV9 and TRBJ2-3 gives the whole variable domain DSGVTQTPKHLITATGQRVTLRCSPRSGDLSVYWYQQSLDQGLQFLIQYYNGEERAKGNILERFSAQQFPDLHSELNLSSLELGDSALYFCASSVGRLAEGPQYFGPGTRLTVL.

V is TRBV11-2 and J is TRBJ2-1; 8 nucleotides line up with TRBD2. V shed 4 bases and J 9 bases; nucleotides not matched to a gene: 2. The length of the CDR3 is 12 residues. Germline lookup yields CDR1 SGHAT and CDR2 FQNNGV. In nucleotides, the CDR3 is TGTGCCAGCAGCTCCCGGGGGGGTGAGCAGTTCTTC. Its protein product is CASSSRGGEQFF.

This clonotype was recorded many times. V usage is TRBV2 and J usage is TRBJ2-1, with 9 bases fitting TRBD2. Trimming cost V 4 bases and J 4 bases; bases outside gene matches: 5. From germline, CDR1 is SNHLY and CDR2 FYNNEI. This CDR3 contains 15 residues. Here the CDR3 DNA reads TGTGCCAGCAGTGGGCCTAGCGGGGCTTACAATGAGCAGTTCTTC. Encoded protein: CASSGPSGAYNEQFF.

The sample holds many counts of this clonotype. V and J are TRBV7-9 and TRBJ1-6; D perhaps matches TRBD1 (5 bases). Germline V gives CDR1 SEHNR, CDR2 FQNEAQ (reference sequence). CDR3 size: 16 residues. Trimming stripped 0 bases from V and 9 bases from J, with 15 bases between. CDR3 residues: CASSLAKTATGSPLHF. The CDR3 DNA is TGTGCCAGCAGCTTAGCGAAGACAGCAACCGGTTCACCCCTCCACTTT. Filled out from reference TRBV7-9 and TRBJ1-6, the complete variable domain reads DTGVSQNPRHKITKRGQNVTFRCDPISEHNRLYWYRQTLGQGPEFLTYFQNEAQLEKSRLLSDRFSAERPKGSFSTLEIQRTEQGDSAMYLCASSLAKTATGSPLHFGNGTRLTVT.

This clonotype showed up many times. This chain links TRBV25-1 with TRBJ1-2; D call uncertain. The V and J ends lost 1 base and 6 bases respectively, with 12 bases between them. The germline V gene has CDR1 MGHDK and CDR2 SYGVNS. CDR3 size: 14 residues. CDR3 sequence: CASSESPAGNGYTF. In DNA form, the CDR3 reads TGTGCCAGCAGTGAATCCCCCGCCGGGAATGGCTACACCTTC.

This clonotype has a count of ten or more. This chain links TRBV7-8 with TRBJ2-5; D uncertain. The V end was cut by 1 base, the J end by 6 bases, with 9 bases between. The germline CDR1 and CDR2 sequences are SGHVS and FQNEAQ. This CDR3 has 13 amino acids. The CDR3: CASSLEAGQTQYF. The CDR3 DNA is TGTGCCAGCAGCTTAGAAGCTGGGCAGACCCAGTACTTC. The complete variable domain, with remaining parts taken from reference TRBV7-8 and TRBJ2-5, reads GAGVSQSPRYKVAKRGQDVALRCDPISGHVSLFWYQQALGQGPEFLTYFQNEAQLDKSGLPSDRFFAERPEGSVSTLKIQRTQQEDSAVYLCASSLEAGQTQYFGPGTRLLVL.

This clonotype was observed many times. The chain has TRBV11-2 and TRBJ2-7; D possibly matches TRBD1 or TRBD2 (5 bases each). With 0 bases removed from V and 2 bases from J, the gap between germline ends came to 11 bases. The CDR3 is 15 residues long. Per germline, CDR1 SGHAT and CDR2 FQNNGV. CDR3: CASSLEEGITYEQYF. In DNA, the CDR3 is TGTGCCAGCAGCTTAGAAGAGGGGATCACCTACGAGCAGTACTTC.

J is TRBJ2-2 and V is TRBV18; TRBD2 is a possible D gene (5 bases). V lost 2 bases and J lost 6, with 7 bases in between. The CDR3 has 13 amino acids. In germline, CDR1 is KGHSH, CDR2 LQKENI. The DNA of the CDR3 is TGTGCCAGCTCACCAGTGGACTCCGGGGAGCTGTTTTTT. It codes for CASSPVDSGELFF.

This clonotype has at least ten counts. The CDR3 coding sequence is TGCGCCAGCAGCCGGGGACCAAATGAAAAACTGTTTTTT. Translation: CASSRGPNEKLFF. The chain combines TRBV4-1 with TRBJ1-4; possibly TRBD1 for D (5 bases). Germline-derived CDR1 and CDR2 are MGHRA and YSYEKL. V lost 4 bases and J 5 bases, leaving 8 bases between the germline ends. The CDR3 covers 13 residues.

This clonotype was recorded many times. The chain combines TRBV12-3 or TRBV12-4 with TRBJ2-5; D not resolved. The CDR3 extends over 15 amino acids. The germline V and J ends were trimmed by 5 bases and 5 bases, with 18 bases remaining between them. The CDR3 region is CASSPGPPVGETQYF. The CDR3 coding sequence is TGTGCCAGCAGTCCGGGCCCCCCGGTAGGGGAGACCCAGTACTTC.

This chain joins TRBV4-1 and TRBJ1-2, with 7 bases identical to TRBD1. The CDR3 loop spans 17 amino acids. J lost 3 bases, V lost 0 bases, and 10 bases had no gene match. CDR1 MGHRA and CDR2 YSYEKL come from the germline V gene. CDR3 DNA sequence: TGCGCCAGCAGCCAAGAAACAAACACAGGGGTTCACTATGGCTACACCTTC. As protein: CASSQETNTGVHYGYTF.

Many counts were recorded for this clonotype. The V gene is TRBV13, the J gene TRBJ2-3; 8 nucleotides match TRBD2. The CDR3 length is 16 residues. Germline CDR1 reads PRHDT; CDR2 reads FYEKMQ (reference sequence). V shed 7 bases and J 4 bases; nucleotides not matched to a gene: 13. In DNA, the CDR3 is TGTGCCAGCACCGAAAGCGGGGCGGGGGGTGCAGATACGCAGTATTTT. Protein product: CASTESGAGGADTQYF.

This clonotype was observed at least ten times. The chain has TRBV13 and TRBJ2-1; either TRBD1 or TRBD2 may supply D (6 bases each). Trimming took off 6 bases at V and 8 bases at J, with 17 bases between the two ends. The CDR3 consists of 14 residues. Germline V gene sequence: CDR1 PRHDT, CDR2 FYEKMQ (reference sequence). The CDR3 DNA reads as TGTGCCAGCAGTCGGCGAGGGGGAGGAGATGAGCAGTTCTTC. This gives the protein CASSRRGGGDEQFF.